The rows below give T cell receptor beta chains drawn from one sample of a study of cytomegalovirus exposure and HLA in healthy donors. Assay: immunoSEQ multiplex PCR; the TCRdb copy retains only in-frame clones and omits some. The sample carries about 160,000 clones, around 74% recorded once. Sequenced input: PBMCs. Every receptor here comes from a woman under 40 in good health and CMV-seronegative. The CDR3 runs from the conserved cysteine through the conserved F or W. A D gene is named only where the DNA matches it firmly. A row's size may be missing; if present it is once, few, many or a size class.

j_gene	d_gene	v_gene	abundance	CDR3nt	CDR3aa
TRBJ1-1	.	TRBV5-1	.	TGCGCCAGCAGCTTGGAGCGGATGAACACTGAAGCTTTCTTT	CASSLERMNTEAFF
TRBJ1-1	TRBD1	TRBV15	.	TGTGCCACCAGCAGGCCAGACAGGGGTAGAGGTCGGGGGGCAGCTTTCTTT	CATSRPDRGRGRGAAFF
TRBJ1-1	TRBD1	TRBV6-5	.	TGTGCCAGCAGCAGACAGGGAAACACTGAAGCTTTCTTT	CASSRQGNTEAFF
TRBJ1-2	TRBD1	TRBV5-6	.	TGTGCCAGCCTCAGGAGGACAGGGCCCTATGGCTACACCTTC	CASLRRTGPYGYTF
TRBJ1-2	.	TRBV4-1	.	TGCGCCAGCAGCCAACCGCAGCGTCGGGGGGCTGGCTACACCTTC	CASSQPQRRGAGYTF
TRBJ1-5	.	TRBV7-2	.	TGTGCCAGCAGCTTAGGTCGGGGGGGTTATAATCAGCCCCAGCATTTT	CASSLGRGGYNQPQHF
TRBJ1-6	TRBD1	TRBV15	once	TGTGCCACCAGCAGAGAAACAGGGGGATGGCCCCTCCACTTT	CATSRETGGWPLHF
TRBJ1-2	TRBD1	TRBV7-2	.	TGTGCCAGCAATGGACAGGGGGTCGACTATGGCTACACCTTC	CASNGQGVDYGYTF
TRBJ2-7	TRBD1	TRBV27	.	TGTGCCAGCAGTTTAGGACAGGGTCCCTACGAGCAGTACTTC	CASSLGQGPYEQYF
TRBJ1-2	TRBD1	TRBV18	.	TGTGCCAGCTCACCGCCGGGACAGGGGGATCGGCACTATGGCTACACCTTC	CASSPPGQGDRHYGYTF